This T cell receptor beta chain was sequenced for a study of control samples from healthy donors and cancer patients. Germline lookup yields CDR1 SQVTM and CDR2 ANQGSEA. Trimming cost V 6 bases and J 0 bases; bases outside gene matches: 6. The CDR3 extends over 14 amino acids. TCRdb's copy holds only in-frame clones and misses some; the assay was immunoSEQ multiplex PCR. The table lists about 74,000 clones, around nine tenths of them singletons. The sequencing input was blood. The sequence was obtained from a woman aged 45-60 years in good health. The chain is built from TRBV29-1 and TRBJ2-7, with 9 bases matching TRBD1. This CDR3 is CSVKGQGFSYEQYF. The CDR3, as DNA: TGCAGCGTAAAGGGACAGGGCTTCTCCTACGAGCAGTACTTC.